The 27 T cell receptor beta chains listed next were all sequenced from one sample in a study of blood T cell repertoires in COVID-19. Profiled with immunoSEQ multiplex PCR; TCRdb holds only in-frame clones, not every one. The repertoire holds about 50,000 clones, around 80% seen once, with around 5.8% in the top ten. Sequencing was carried out using PBMCs or T cells enriched from blood (not recorded which). The receptor source for this set is a woman between 45 and 60 years old with acute COVID-19.

The sample holds one count of this clone. The chain combines TRBV5-1 with TRBJ1-4; D remains unclear. Trimming cost V 0 bases and J 4 bases, with 10 bases left between them. Looked up from germline, CDR1 is SGHRS and CDR2 is YFSETQ. The CDR3 runs to 15 residues. The CDR3 nucleotides are TGCGCCAGCAGCTTGGGTGGCATTAATAATGAAAAACTGTTTTTT. Protein: CASSLGGINNEKLFF.

The genes are TRBV5-1 and TRBJ2-1, with D perhaps matching TRBD1 (7 bases). CDR1 and CDR2 from the germline V gene are SGHRS and YFSETQ. The length of the CDR3 is 16 residues. Between the trimmed V and J ends, which lost 0 bases and 5 bases, there was a span of 15 bases. Written as DNA, the CDR3 is TGCGCCAGCAGCTTGGCGGGGGACAGACAGAACAATGAGCAGTTCTTC. Encoded protein: CASSLAGDRQNNEQFF.

V and J are TRBV5-1 and TRBJ2-5; 7 bases align to TRBD1. In germline, CDR1 is SGHRS, CDR2 YFSETQ. The CDR3 consists of 14 residues. V dropped 4 bases and J dropped 3; count of bases not matched to a gene: 6. CDR3 protein: CASSRSTGEETQYF. The CDR3 DNA reads TGCGCCAGCAGCCGTTCTACAGGGGAAGAGACCCAGTACTTC.

V and J are TRBV19 and TRBJ1-2; 7 nucleotides align to TRBD1. CDR1 is LNHDA and CDR2 is SQIVND in the germline V gene (reference sequence). The CDR3 covers 14 residues. V trimming: 5 bases; J trimming: 3 bases; junction bases outside the gene matches: 6. The CDR3 reads CASSLQGDYYGYTF. The CDR3 DNA is TGTGCCAGTAGTCTCCAGGGGGACTACTATGGCTACACCTTC.

The chain employs TRBV3-1 (or the pseudogene TRBV3-2) and TRBJ1-6; 9 nucleotides match TRBD1. Germline V lookup: CDR1 LGHDT, CDR2 YNNKEL (reference sequence). The CDR3 is 16 residues long. V dropped 3 bases and J dropped 7; count of bases not matched to a gene: 7. CDR3 DNA: TGTGCCAGCAGCCAGGCCGCGGGACAGGGAAATTCACCCCTCCACTTT. Its protein is CASSQAAGQGNSPLHF.

The sample holds one count of this clone. CDR3: CASSERTSGREDYF. CDR3 bases: TGTGCCAGCAGCGAAAGGACTAGCGGGCGAGAAGACTACTTC. The gene calls are TRBV21-1 and TRBJ2-5; the tabulated D call, TRBD2, remains unverified against the DNA. TRBV21-1 is a pseudogene segment. This CDR3 is built from 14 residues.

The chain combines TRBV2 with TRBJ2-6; 11 nucleotides align to TRBD1. Germline CDR1 SNHLY, CDR2 FYNNEI. V trimming: 5 bases; J trimming: 0 bases; junction bases outside the gene matches: 3. This CDR3 contains 17 residues. This chain's CDR3 is CASSPGQGDSGANVLTF. CDR3 coding DNA: TGTGCCAGCAGTCCGGGACAGGGGGACTCTGGGGCCAACGTCCTGACTTTC.

The rearrangement uses TRBV10-1 and TRBJ1-2, with TRBD1 identical over 7 bases. V lost 2 bases and J lost 1; bases outside the gene matches: 7. The CDR3 spans 16 residues. The germline V gene encodes CDR1 WNHNN and CDR2 SYGVQD (reference sequence). This chain's CDR3 is CASSEPQGWINYGYTF. The CDR3 nucleotides are TGCGCCAGCAGTGAGCCACAGGGGTGGATTAACTATGGCTACACCTTC.

This chain links TRBV13 with TRBJ1-3; 7 nucleotides line up with TRBD1. This CDR3 spans 14 amino acids. Losses at the gene ends were 5 bases for V and 6 bases for J; bases not matched to a gene: 7. Looked up from germline, CDR1 is PRHDT and CDR2 is FYEKMQ (reference sequence). The CDR3 reads CASSVRQGVNTIYF. For the CDR3, the DNA is TGTGCCAGCAGCGTTCGACAGGGAGTAAACACCATATATTTT.

This chain links TRBV10-3 with TRBJ1-2, with D perhaps matching TRBD1 (5 bases). The V end lost 2 bases, the J end lost 6 bases, and 10 bases lay between the germline ends. Germline V gives CDR1 ENHRY, CDR2 SYGVKD. The CDR3 covers 13 residues. CDR3 amino acids: CAISESREDGYTF. CDR3 nucleotide sequence: TGTGCCATCAGTGAGAGCAGGGAGGATGGCTACACCTTC.

The chain is built from TRBV7-3 and TRBJ2-1, with 8 nucleotides matching TRBD1. The germline CDR1 and CDR2 sequences are SGHTA and FQGTGA. The V and J ends lost 0 bases and 3 bases, in that order; junction bases with no gene match: 7. The CDR3 has 17 amino acids. The CDR3 loop is CASSLTGDRNVYNEQFF. In DNA, the CDR3 is TGTGCCAGCAGCTTAACGGGGGACAGGAACGTCTACAATGAGCAGTTCTTC.

The CDR3 loop is CASGRWGYGYTF. CDR3 bases: TGTGCCAGCGGGAGATGGGGCTATGGCTACACCTTC. The chain is built from TRBV12-3 or TRBV12-4 and TRBJ1-2; D is ambiguous. The ends were cut back, 8 bases at V and 4 bases at J, with 11 bases in the middle. The CDR3 loop spans 12 amino acids.

The rearrangement links TRBV5-5 to TRBJ1-5, with D maybe TRBD1 (6 bases). Germline-derived CDR1 and CDR2 are SGHKS and YYEKEE (reference sequence). V gave up 1 base and J gave up 2 bases, with 10 bases separating them. This CDR3 contains 15 residues. As DNA, the CDR3 is TGTGCCAGCAGCTTGCTACAGGGCGGCAATCAGCCCCAGCATTTT. Its protein is CASSLLQGGNQPQHF.

The chain has TRBV11-1 and TRBJ1-1, with 7 bases aligning to TRBD1. From germline, CDR1 is SGHAT and CDR2 FQDESV (reference sequence). With 5 bases clipped from V and 1 base from J, the junction kept 4 bases outside the gene matches. This CDR3 region has 14 residues. CDR3 region: CASSPGQSNTEAFF. The CDR3 DNA sequence: TGTGCCAGCAGCCCGGGACAGTCGAACACTGAAGCTTTCTTT.

This clone appeared a few times. The chain joins TRBV18 to TRBJ1-5; tentatively, D is TRBD1 (5 bases). The V end lost 4 bases, the J end lost 5 bases, and 12 bases lay between the germline ends. Germline CDR1 reads KGHSH; CDR2 reads LQKENI. The CDR3 is 14 amino acids. CDR3 sequence: CASSLEGGDQPQHF. The CDR3 DNA sequence: TGTGCCAGCTCACTCGAGGGAGGGGATCAGCCCCAGCATTTT. Together with reference TRBV18 and TRBJ1-5, the CDR3 gives the full variable domain: NAGVMQNPRHLVRRRGQEARLRCSPMKGHSHVYWYRQLPEEGLKFMVYLQKENIIDESGMPKERFSAEFPKEGPSILRIQQVVRGDSAAYFCASSLEGGDQPQHFGDGTRLSIL.

The gene calls are TRBV5-4 and TRBJ1-1, with D perhaps TRBD1 (6 bases). V dropped 3 bases and J dropped 0 bases, with 12 bases sitting between them. The CDR3 is 15 residues long. CDR1 and CDR2 from the germline V gene are SGHNT and YYREEE (reference sequence). The CDR3 nucleotides read TGTGCCAGCAGCTCACGACAGGCTTTGAACACTGAAGCTTTCTTT. It codes for CASSSRQALNTEAFF.

The chain carries TRBV1 and TRBJ2-2; TRBD2, the table's D call, lacks a check against the DNA. TRBV1 is deemed a pseudogene. The CDR3 sequence is 18 residues long. CDR3 nucleotides: TGCACCAGCAGCCAACTTCCAACTAGCGGGGTGAGGACCGGGGAGCTGTTTTTT. This codes for CTSSQLPTSGVRTGELFF.

J is TRBJ2-3 and V is TRBV10-3; 11 bases agree with TRBD2. Germline-derived CDR1 and CDR2 are ENHRY and SYGVKD. V lost 6 bases to trimming and J lost 4 bases; unmatched junction nucleotides: 6. The CDR3 runs to 15 residues. CDR3 sequence: CAISPTSGGADTQYF. Written as DNA, the CDR3 is TGTGCCATCAGCCCTACTAGCGGGGGCGCAGATACGCAGTATTTT.

The chain couples TRBV5-1 to TRBJ2-7; 9 nucleotides align to TRBD1. The CDR3 has 17 amino acids. Germline CDR1 is SGHRS and CDR2 is YFSETQ. V lost 0 bases to trimming and J lost 5 bases; unmatched junction nucleotides: 12. CDR3 nucleotides: TGCGCCAGCAGCTTGGTTACCGGGACAGGGATTCCCCACGAGCAGTACTTC. Its translation: CASSLVTGTGIPHEQYF.

This chain links TRBV5-1 with TRBJ1-1; D possibly corresponds to TRBD1 (6 bases). The germline V gene has CDR1 SGHRS and CDR2 YFSETQ. The CDR3 extends over 14 amino acids. Between the trimmed V and J ends, which lost 4 bases and 6 bases, there was a span of 16 bases. The CDR3 DNA sequence: TGCGCCAGCAGCCCAACAGGGAGTATCGCTGAAGCTTTCTTT. As protein: CASSPTGSIAEAFF.

This clone turned up a few times. The chain joins TRBV23-1 to TRBJ2-3, with 15 nucleotides matching TRBD2. TRBV23-1 is an ORF, and what it does is uncertain. The V and J ends lost 3 bases and 3 bases, in that order; junction bases with no gene match: 13. The CDR3 length is 20 residues. Here the CDR3 DNA reads TGCGCCAGCAGTCAGCCAGGGACTAGCGGGGGGTTAATCGGAACAGATACGCAGTATTTT. It translates to CASSQPGTSGGLIGTDTQYF.

This chain links TRBV19 with TRBJ1-2; maybe TRBD1 (5 bases). The CDR3 sequence is 15 residues long. The V end was cut by 9 bases, the J end by 0 bases, with 17 bases between. Germline V lookup: CDR1 LNHDA, CDR2 SQIVND (reference sequence). The CDR3: CASATRVPTNYGYTF. The DNA of the CDR3 is TGTGCCAGCGCGACCAGGGTGCCTACTAACTATGGCTACACCTTC. Supplemented by reference TRBV19 and TRBJ1-2, the full variable domain reads DGGITQSPKYLFRKEGQNVTLSCEQNLNHDAMYWYRQDPGQGLRLIYYSQIVNDFQKGDIAEGYSVSREKKESFPLTVTSAQKNPTAFYLCASATRVPTNYGYTFGSGTRLTVV.

V usage is TRBV7-3 and J usage is TRBJ2-5, with TRBD1 matching over 9 bases. The CDR3 is made up of 16 amino acids. V gave up 2 bases and J gave up 5 bases; unmatched junction bases: 9. Germline V gene sequence: CDR1 SGHTA, CDR2 FQGTGA. Here the CDR3 DNA reads TGTGCCAGCAGCTTACTGGGGACAGGGCCCGCGGAGACCCAGTACTTC. This encodes CASSLLGTGPAETQYF.

The genes are TRBV5-1 and TRBJ2-1, with a tentative D call TRBD2 (5 bases). The V gene lost 0 bases and the J gene lost 8 bases, with 15 bases spanning the gap. Per the germline V gene, CDR1 is SGHRS and CDR2 is YFSETQ. This CDR3 region has 15 residues. The CDR3 region is CASSLGLAGVDEQFF. In nucleotides, the CDR3 is TGCGCCAGCAGCTTGGGACTCGCCGGGGTGGATGAGCAGTTCTTC.

This clone was counted only a few times. The chain is built from TRBV3-1 (or the pseudogene TRBV3-2) and TRBJ1-2; the D gene is possibly TRBD1 (5 bases). Trimming shortened V by 2 bases and J by 3 bases, and 16 bases separated the two germline ends. Per germline, CDR1 LGHDT and CDR2 YNNKEL (reference sequence). This CDR3 is built from 16 residues. In DNA form, the CDR3 reads TGTGCCAGCAGCCAAAGGGGAGGGGACCGATACTATGGCTACACCTTC. This sequence encodes CASSQRGGDRYYGYTF.

This chain links TRBV5-1 with TRBJ2-1, with 8 bases matching TRBD1. V lost 10 bases to trimming and J lost 7 bases; unmatched junction nucleotides: 13. The CDR3 is made up of 14 amino acids. CDR1 and CDR2 from the germline V gene are SGHRS and YFSETQ. The CDR3 DNA is TGCGCCTCGACGGCAGGGGGCTGGTTAAATGAGCAGTTCTTC. This sequence encodes CASTAGGWLNEQFF.

V and J are TRBV2 and TRBJ2-5, with 10 bases aligning to TRBD2. The CDR3 is 12 residues long. Germline V CDR1 and CDR2: SNHLY, FYNNEI. J was trimmed by 6 bases and V by 8 bases; bases with no gene match: 3. CDR3 in amino acids: CASASGGKTQYF. For the CDR3, the DNA is TGTGCCAGCGCTAGCGGGGGAAAGACCCAGTACTTC.